This T cell receptor (beta chain) was sequenced in a study of cytomegalovirus exposure and HLA in healthy donors. Findings of the study overall: Some TCR beta chains (164 of them) were listed as cytomegalovirus-associated. Later on, a genetic analysis was performed. It linked a missense variant in DCLRE1C with V- and J-gene trimming of TCR beta. CMV serostatus was the sole immune exposure information available. A later examination showed that TCR association rates differed by HLA locus, with DRB1 most and HLA-C fewest.

The sample holds a few counts of this clone. What it recognizes is unknown. PCR amplification relied on 60 Vbeta primers (plus 13 Jbeta primers). TCRdb keeps only in-frame clones here, not all; method: immunoSEQ multiplex PCR. The sample contains 150,000 to 200,000 clones, roughly 9.4% of which appear only once. CDR3 length: 17 residues. Sequenced: PBMCs. The rearrangement uses TRBV1 and TRBJ2-3; TRBD2 is the table's D call, not checked against the DNA. TRBV1 is deemed a pseudogene. This receptor was identified in a woman in her twenties or thirties in good health and CMV-seropositive. The CDR3 reads CTSSPPGLAVKVDTQYF. DNA for the CDR3: TGCACCAGCAGCCCTCCCGGACTAGCGGTTAAAGTAGATACGCAGTATTTT.